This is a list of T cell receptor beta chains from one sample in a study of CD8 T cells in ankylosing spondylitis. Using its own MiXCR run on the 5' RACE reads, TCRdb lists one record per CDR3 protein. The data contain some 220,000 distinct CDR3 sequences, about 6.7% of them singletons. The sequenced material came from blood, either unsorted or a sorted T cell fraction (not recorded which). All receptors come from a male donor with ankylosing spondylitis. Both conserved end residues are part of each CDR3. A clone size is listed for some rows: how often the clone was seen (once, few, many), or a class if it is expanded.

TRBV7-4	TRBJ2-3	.	CASSSTGSTTDTQYF
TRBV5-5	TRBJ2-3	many	CASSLADRETDTQYF
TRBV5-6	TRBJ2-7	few	CASSPGLAGVSYEQYF
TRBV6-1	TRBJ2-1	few	CAVLAGGPGNEQFF
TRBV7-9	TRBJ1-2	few	CASSLEVAGAPGYTF
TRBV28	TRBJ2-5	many	CASRKRTSGQETQYF
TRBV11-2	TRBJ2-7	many	CASYCLSGTPNYEQYF
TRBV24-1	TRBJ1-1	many	CATSDPRGTEAFF
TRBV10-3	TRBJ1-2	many	CAISDRAGGDYGYTF
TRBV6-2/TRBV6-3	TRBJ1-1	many	CASSYDGAILEAFF
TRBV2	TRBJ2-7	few	CASSYLWFEQYF
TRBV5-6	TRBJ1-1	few	CASSLTEEAFF
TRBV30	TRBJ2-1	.	CAWSSAGVYNEQFF
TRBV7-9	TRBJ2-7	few	CASSLETSGTYEQYF
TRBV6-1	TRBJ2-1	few	CASDKRGHTYNEQFF
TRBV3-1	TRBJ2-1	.	CASSHSRWAIGNEQFF
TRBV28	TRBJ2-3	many	CASIGSMRTDTQYF
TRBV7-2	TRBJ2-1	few	CASSELALEYEQFF
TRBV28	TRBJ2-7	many	CASSFASGGPYEQYF
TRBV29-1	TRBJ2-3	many	CSVAPLAGGRADTQYF
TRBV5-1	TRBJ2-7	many	CASSLGIRIQTADEQYF
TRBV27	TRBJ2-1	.	CASSSAGYNEQFF
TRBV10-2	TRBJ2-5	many	CASSSRPQYF
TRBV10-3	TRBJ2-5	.	CAIGPGETQYF
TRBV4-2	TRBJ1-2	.	CASSQGGRGYGYTF
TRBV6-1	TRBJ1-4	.	CASSESVGADEKLFF
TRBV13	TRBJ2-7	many	CASSIWDTAYEQYF
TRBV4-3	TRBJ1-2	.	CASSQDTGELGGYTF
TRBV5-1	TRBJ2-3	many	CASSSAANTDTQYF